The T cell receptor (beta chain) under discussion was sequenced for a study of blood T cell repertoires in COVID-19. TCRdb's copy holds only in-frame clones and misses some; the assay was immunoSEQ multiplex PCR. The sample yields 130,000 to 150,000 clones, over 75% seen once. Germline CDR1 is MDHEN and CDR2 is SYDVKM. The CDR3 spans 10 residues. V was shortened by 10 bases and J by 7 bases, with 5 bases between the two germline ends. Sequenced: peripheral blood. The clonotype originates from a man aged 18 to 30 with COVID-19, enrolled during active disease. The chain has TRBV28 and TRBJ1-6; the D is unclear. The CDR3 DNA reads TGTGCCACCGGGAATTCACCCCTCCACTTT. It is translated as CATGNSPLHF.